The 11 T cell receptor beta chains listed next were all sequenced from one sample in a study of T cells in Graves' hyperthyroidism and ophthalmopathy. RNA transcripts yielded amplified TCR beta CDR3 regions. TCR CDR3 underwent first-round RT-PCR with the HTBI primer set. In TCRdb, the multiplex PCR reads were re-called with MiXCR into one record per CDR3 protein. The sample holds approximately 400,000 distinct CDR3 sequences; 15% to 18% are singletons and the top ten take 7.5% to 9%. Input material: blood. The receptors come from a woman between 18 and 30 years old with Graves' hyperthyroidism.

The chain joins TRBV6-5 to TRBJ2-3; 12 bases align to TRBD2. Germline CDR1 is MNHEY and CDR2 is SVGAGI. V was clipped by 0 bases and J by 0 bases; unmatched bases: 1. The CDR3 sequence is 17 residues long. The CDR3 reads CASSYSGLAGSTDTQYF. The DNA for the CDR3 is TGTGCCAGCAGTTACTCGGGACTAGCGGGTAGCACAGATACGCAGTATTTT.

As regards this clonotype: Since a much larger clone is just one base distant, this may be a read error. This chain links TRBV6-1 with TRBJ2-3, with a weak D call TRBD2 (5 bases). Per germline, CDR1 MNHNS and CDR2 SASEGT. The CDR3 is made up of 16 amino acids. CDR3 loop: CAGSSGLEAARDTQYF. CDR3 nucleotide sequence: TGTGCCGGCAGCTCAGGACTCGAGGCAGCCAGGGATACGCAGTATTTT.

This clonotype has just a few counts. The CDR3 nucleotides read TGTGCCAGTAGTGACAGGGTCGTGGAGACCCAGTACTTC. Encoded protein: CASSDRVVETQYF. This chain links TRBV19 with TRBJ2-5; 7 bases line up with TRBD1. J lost 5 bases, V lost 5 bases, and 5 bases had no gene match. Germline V CDR1 and CDR2: LNHDA, SQIVND (reference sequence). The CDR3 is made up of 13 amino acids.

In regard to this clonotype: Relative to the germline gene, one junction end is altered; a read error may explain this. V and J are TRBV7-6 and TRBJ2-1, with D perhaps matching TRBD2 (5 bases). Germline V gene lookup returns CDR1 SGHVS and CDR2 FNYEAQ. This CDR3 contains 16 residues. The chain's CDR3 is CASSLIRIGLGGERFF. The CDR3 nucleotides read TGTGCCAGCAGCTTGATCAGGATCGGACTCGGCGGTGAGCGGTTCTTC.

This clonotype was detected ten times or more. V is TRBV11-2 and J is TRBJ1-2; D unresolved. Trimming removed 1 base from V and 7 bases from J, with 7 bases in between. The germline CDR1 and CDR2 sequences are SGHAT and FQNNGV. The CDR3 consists of 12 residues. Here the CDR3 reads CASSLGGSGYTF. CDR3 nucleotides: TGTGCCAGCAGCTTAGGTGGCAGTGGCTACACCTTC.

The rearrangement joins TRBV19 to TRBJ2-1, with 13 bases that match TRBD2. The CDR3 covers 14 residues. The V and J ends lost 8 bases and 6 bases, in that order; junction bases with no gene match: 4. Germline loops: CDR1 LNHDA, CDR2 SQIVND (reference sequence). The CDR3 loop is CASGTSGASNEQFF. In DNA, the CDR3 is TGTGCCAGTGGGACTAGCGGGGCTAGCAATGAGCAGTTCTTC.

This clonotype has a count of ten or more. This chain uses TRBV11-2 with TRBJ2-7; possibly TRBD1 for D (5 bases). Germline CDR1 and CDR2: SGHAT and FQNNGV. The length of the CDR3 is 15 residues. V was cut by 0 bases and J by 2 bases, with 11 bases left in between. Here the CDR3 DNA reads TGTGCCAGCAGCTTAGAGTCCCAAGGGGCCTACGAGCAGTACTTC. Translating gives CASSLESQGAYEQYF.

This clonotype was observed at least ten times. This chain joins TRBV7-8 and TRBJ1-1; D ambiguous. Trimming left V 1 base short and J 2 bases short, with 8 bases between. CDR1 and CDR2 (germline): SGHVS, FQNEAQ. This CDR3 spans 14 amino acids. CDR3 protein: CASSLVAGNTEAFF. The DNA of the CDR3 is TGTGCCAGCAGCTTAGTGGCAGGAAACACTGAAGCTTTCTTT.

This clonotype has at least ten counts. The chain recombines TRBV2 with TRBJ1-1; D unclear. From germline, CDR1 is SNHLY and CDR2 FYNNEI. V gave up 5 bases and J gave up 0 bases, with 16 bases separating them. CDR3 length: 16 residues. This CDR3 reads CASSTPGEGLNTEAFF. As DNA, the CDR3 is TGTGCCAGCAGTACCCCTGGGGAAGGGTTGAACACTGAAGCTTTCTTT.

This clonotype has a handful of counts. The chain combines TRBV5-1 with TRBJ1-1; D not resolved. The germline V and J ends were trimmed by 7 bases and 1 base, with 17 bases remaining between them. CDR3 length: 15 amino acids. In germline, CDR1 is SGHRS, CDR2 YFSETQ. This CDR3 is CASVREGQRNTEAFF. CDR3 bases: TGCGCCAGCGTACGTGAGGGTCAGAGGAACACTGAAGCTTTCTTT.

The chain carries TRBV4-2 and TRBJ2-7, with 8 bases lining up with TRBD1. The CDR3 covers 17 residues. V was pared by 0 bases and J by 4 bases, with 11 bases of the junction left unmatched. Germline lookup yields CDR1 LGHNA and CDR2 YNFKEQ. CDR3 loop: CASSQEGPGQGIYEQYF. The DNA for the CDR3 is TGTGCCAGCAGCCAAGAAGGTCCAGGACAGGGAATTTACGAGCAGTACTTC.